Listed here are 13 T cell receptor beta chains from one sample, sequenced in a study of blood T cell repertoires in COVID-19. Clones were read by immunoSEQ multiplex PCR, and TCRdb kept only the in-frame ones, dropping some. This table holds some 250,000 clones, about 86% found once. The material sequenced was peripheral blood. Receptors were obtained from a woman older than 75 with acute or convalescent COVID-19.

The rearrangement joins TRBV6-5 to TRBJ1-2; TRBD1 might be the D (5 bases). The CDR3 length is 14 residues. Trimming shortened V by 8 bases and J by 4 bases, and 17 bases separated the two germline ends. The germline V gene has CDR1 MNHEY and CDR2 SVGAGI. The DNA of the CDR3 is TGTGCCAGCGGCCCTATGGGGCGGGGCTATGGCTACACCTTC. It encodes CASGPMGRGYGYTF.

The chain combines TRBV15 with TRBJ1-4; TRBD1 agrees at 8 bases. Germline V gene sequence: CDR1 LNHNV, CDR2 YYDKDF (reference sequence). The V segment lost 0 bases and the J segment 8 bases; nucleotides outside the gene matches: 5. The CDR3 has 15 amino acids. CDR3 sequence reads: CATSREGTGREKLFF. CDR3 bases: TGTGCCACCAGCAGAGAAGGGACAGGTAGAGAAAAACTGTTTTTT.

V gene TRBV12-5 combines with J gene TRBJ1-6; TRBD1 is a possible D gene (5 bases). The CDR3 is 15 residues long. Trimming stripped 1 base from V and 6 bases from J, with 10 bases between. Germline V gene data show CDR1 as LGHNT and CDR2 as FRNRAP. CDR3 sequence (DNA): TGTGCTAGTGGTTTGGAAGGGGCTAGTAATTCACCCCTCCACTTT. Translated: CASGLEGASNSPLHF.

The chain combines TRBV11-2 with TRBJ1-1, with D unresolved. Trimming left V 4 bases short and J 4 bases short, with 10 bases between. Germline V gene data show CDR1 as SGHAT and CDR2 as FQNNGV. CDR3 length equals 13 residues. DNA for the CDR3: TGTGCCAGCAGCTCCACAGATAGCACTGAAGCTTTCTTT. This sequence encodes CASSSTDSTEAFF.

The J gene is TRBJ1-1, the V gene TRBV5-1, with D possibly matching TRBD1 (6 bases). Trimming stripped 4 bases from V and 1 base from J, with 14 bases between. This CDR3 is 15 amino acids long. Germline CDR1 SGHRS, CDR2 YFSETQ. This CDR3 is CASSRDRSSNTEAFF. The CDR3 nucleotides are TGCGCCAGCAGCAGAGACAGGTCCTCGAACACTGAAGCTTTCTTT.

The chain is built from TRBV27 and TRBJ2-7, with D tentatively TRBD1 (8 bases). The CDR3 sequence is 18 residues long. V lost 3 bases, J lost 6 bases, and 27 bases lay in between. Germline V gives CDR1 MNHEY, CDR2 SMNVEV (reference sequence). The CDR3 sequence is CASSFQRGGTGSSGEQYF. CDR3 in DNA: TGTGCCAGCAGTTTCCAACGGGGAGGGACAGGATCTTCGGGCGAGCAGTACTTC.

The V gene is TRBV11-2, the J gene TRBJ1-1; D may be TRBD1 (5 bases). Trimming removed 5 bases at V and 5 bases at J, with 15 bases between. This CDR3 contains 14 residues. Germline-derived CDR1 and CDR2 are SGHAT and FQNNGV. CDR3 bases: TGTGCCAGCAGCCCCTCCGGGGGGGGGACTGAAGCTTTCTTT. Translating it yields CASSPSGGGTEAFF.

The chain couples TRBV7-9 to TRBJ2-7; 7 nucleotides line up with TRBD1. Germline V gene lookup returns CDR1 SEHNR and CDR2 FQNEAQ (reference sequence). The CDR3 totals 12 residues. V shed 8 bases, J shed 5 bases, and the junction held 6 bases outside the gene matches. The CDR3 protein is CASQDRDNEQYF. DNA for the CDR3: TGTGCCAGCCAAGACAGGGACAACGAGCAGTACTTC.

This clone was seen more than once but under ten times. The J gene is TRBJ2-3, the V gene TRBV3-1 (or the pseudogene TRBV3-2), with a weak D call TRBD2 (6 bases). Germline V gives CDR1 LGHDT, CDR2 YNNKEL (reference sequence). Trimming left V 4 bases short and J 7 bases short, with 12 bases between. The length of the CDR3 is 13 residues. The CDR3 is CASSPGSQHTQYF. CDR3 nucleotides: TGTGCCAGCAGCCCCGGGAGCCAGCATACGCAGTATTTT.

V is TRBV7-3 and J is TRBJ2-3, with TRBD1 matching over 7 bases. The CDR3 extends over 13 amino acids. CDR1 SGHTA and CDR2 FQGTGA come from the germline V gene. The ends lost 5 bases at V and 6 bases at J; junction bases unmatched: 5. CDR3 loop: CASSPTGRDTQYF. The CDR3 bases are TGTGCCAGCAGCCCGACAGGGCGGGATACGCAGTATTTT. Combining the CDR3 with reference TRBV7-3 and TRBJ2-3 gives the whole variable domain GAGVSQTPSNKVTEKGKYVELRCDPISGHTALYWYRQSLGQGPEFLIYFQGTGAADDSGLPNDRFFAVRPEGSVSTLKIQRTERGDSAVYLCASSPTGRDTQYFGPGTRLTVL.

The chain joins TRBV2 to TRBJ2-7; TRBD2 matches 8 bases. Germline V gene data show CDR1 as SNHLY and CDR2 as FYNNEI. J gave up 2 bases and V 4 bases, and 4 bases lay outside the gene matches. The CDR3 spans 14 residues. The CDR3 region has the DNA TGTGCCAGCAGTGCGGGGGGGCCGACCTACGAGCAGTACTTC. It is translated as CASSAGGPTYEQYF.

This clone was counted only a few times. The chain couples TRBV6-5 to TRBJ2-7, with 8 bases that match TRBD1. J was trimmed by 2 bases and V by 6 bases; bases with no gene match: 9. CDR1 is MNHEY and CDR2 is SVGAGI in the germline V gene. The CDR3 loop spans 15 amino acids. The CDR3 spells CASRYGQGVTYEQYF. CDR3 nucleotide sequence: TGTGCCAGCAGATACGGACAGGGAGTAACCTACGAGCAGTACTTC.

V is TRBV9 and J is TRBJ2-1; 7 nucleotides match TRBD2. The CDR3 contains 14 residues. V was clipped by 4 bases and J by 10 bases; unmatched bases: 11. Germline V gives CDR1 SGDLS, CDR2 YYNGEE. The CDR3 reads CASSRTGGIGEQFF. The CDR3 DNA reads TGTGCCAGCAGCCGGACCGGGGGGATAGGAGAGCAGTTCTTC. Looking up the rest from reference TRBV9 and TRBJ2-1 gives the full variable domain: DSGVTQTPKHLITATGQRVTLRCSPRSGDLSVYWYQQSLDQGLQFLIQYYNGEERAKGNILERFSAQQFPDLHSELNLSSLELGDSALYFCASSRTGGIGEQFFGPGTRLTVL.